This T cell receptor (beta chain) was recovered during a study of T cells after yellow fever vaccination. Findings and limits, study-wide: Within FACS-sorted repertoires, abundant clonotypes contaminating from the bulk population could be present.

A note on this clonotype: Its antigen is as yet unknown. This may arise from a read error, as a much more abundant clone is one base away.

They built TCR cDNA with 5'RACE template switching, a step that put in a universal primer site and UMIs. Each CDR3 protein is one row after TCRdb ran MiXCR on the 5' RACE reads. The sample shows about 630,000 distinct CDR3 sequences, 9% to 15% of them seen only once. The CDR3 extends over 16 amino acids. Losses at the gene ends were 7 bases for V and 1 base for J; bases not matched to a gene: 12. J is TRBJ1-1 and V is TRBV12-3 or TRBV12-4; TRBD1 aligns across 7 bases. The material sequenced was PBMCs, taken on the day of the yellow fever booster vaccination. The TCR sequence derives from a man aged 25 to 45 who received the YFV17D yellow fever vaccine. This CDR3 reads CASNFRLRDRNTEAFF. CDR3 nucleotides: TGTGCCAGCAATTTCCGACTACGGGACAGGAACACTGAAGCTTTCTTT.